These 22 T cell receptor beta chains were sequenced from one sample in a study of cytomegalovirus exposure and HLA in healthy donors. Vbeta (60) and Jbeta (13) primers were used in the PCR. Repertoires were generated with immunoSEQ multiplex PCR, while TCRdb's copy carries only in-frame clones and drops some. The sample contains approximately 190,000 clones, around 83% of which appear only once. The sample was PBMCs. These receptors originate from a woman aged 18-29 years in good health and CMV-seronegative.

This chain uses TRBV29-1 with TRBJ2-7, with TRBD2 as a possible D gene (6 bases). Germline-derived CDR1 and CDR2 are SQVTM and ANQGSEA. The CDR3 sequence is 12 residues long. V lost 4 bases, J lost 3 bases, and 10 bases lay in between. In nucleotides, the CDR3 is TGCAGCGTTGTATACGGGGGCTACGAGCAGTACTTC. It specifies CSVVYGGYEQYF.

This clone was seen a few times. The chain has TRBV6-5 and TRBJ2-7, with 11 bases lining up with TRBD2. The CDR3 spans 13 residues. Trimming took 6 bases from V and 3 from J; bases not matched to a gene: 1. Germline lookup yields CDR1 MNHEY and CDR2 SVGAGI. As DNA, the CDR3 is TGTGCCAGCAGACTAGCGGGGGACTACGAGCAGTACTTC. Its protein is CASRLAGDYEQYF.

This clone was observed once. This chain uses TRBV28 with TRBJ1-1; no clear D gene. The CDR3 covers 13 residues. Germline CDR1 is MDHEN and CDR2 is SYDVKM. Trimming removed 3 bases at V and 7 bases at J, with 12 bases between. CDR3 sequence (DNA): TGTGCCAGCAGTTTTCTTCCGGGGAGTGAAGCTTTCTTT. It encodes CASSFLPGSEAFF.

In DNA, the CDR3 is TGTGCCAGCAGCAAGGAGTTCACTGAAGCTTTCTTT. Residues: CASSKEFTEAFF. V usage is TRBV21-1 and J usage is TRBJ1-1. TRBV21-1 represents a pseudogene. This CDR3 spans 12 amino acids.

V is TRBV11-3 and J is TRBJ1-4, with D uncertain. Deletions cut 1 base from V and 7 bases from J, with 13 bases between. From germline, CDR1 is SGHNT and CDR2 YENEEA. The CDR3 totals 15 residues. This chain's CDR3 is CASSLVAEGGEKLFF. The CDR3 DNA is TGTGCCAGCAGCTTAGTGGCAGAAGGAGGTGAAAAACTGTTTTTT. Complete variable domain (other parts from reference TRBV11-3 and TRBJ1-4): EAGVVQSPRYKIIEKKQPVAFWCNPISGHNTLYWYLQNLGQGPELLIRYENEEAVDDSQLPKDRFSAERLKGVDSTLKIQPAELGDSAVYLCASSLVAEGGEKLFFGSGTQLSVL.

This rearrangement joins TRBV2 to TRBJ1-5; no definite D call. The CDR3 runs to 15 residues. CDR1 is SNHLY and CDR2 is FYNNEI in the germline V gene. Trimming removed 8 bases from V and 1 base from J, with 15 bases in between. CDR3 nucleotide sequence: TGTGCCAGCGGCACCCATGGCTGGAGCAATCAGCCCCAGCATTTT. As protein: CASGTHGWSNQPQHF.

DNA for the CDR3: TGTGCCAGCAGCTTACAGGGGGCGTATGGCTACACCTTC. Translated: CASSLQGAYGYTF. This rearrangement joins TRBV7-9 to TRBJ1-2; 8 bases are a match to TRBD1. CDR3 length: 13 amino acids. The trim removed 2 bases at V and 5 bases at J, leaving 1 base unmatched. Germline assignment: CDR1 SEHNR and CDR2 FQNEAQ (reference sequence).

The chain carries TRBV30 and TRBJ2-3, with 9 bases that match TRBD2. Germline assignment: CDR1 GTSNPN and CDR2 SVGIG (reference sequence). CDR3 length equals 17 residues. V lost 1 base and J lost 6; bases outside the gene matches: 14. The CDR3 bases are TGTGCCTGGAGTGCCGGCCTTTCGGAGCGGGAGGTGGATACGCAGTATTTT. It codes for CAWSAGLSEREVDTQYF. The full variable domain, rest sourced from reference TRBV30 and TRBJ2-3, is SQTIHQWPATLVQPVGSPLSLECTVEGTSNPNLYWYRQAAGRGLQLLFYSVGIGQISSEVPQNLSASRPQDRQFILSSKKLLLSDSGFYLCAWSAGLSEREVDTQYFGPGTRLTVL.

J is TRBJ1-2 and V is TRBV6-1, with TRBD1 matching over 7 bases. Trimming cost V 4 bases and J 7 bases; bases outside gene matches: 12. The length of the CDR3 is 15 residues. In germline, CDR1 is MNHNS, CDR2 SASEGT. DNA for the CDR3: TGTGCCAGCAGTGCAAACCCCAGGGGGTTGAGTGGCTACACCTTC. Protein sequence: CASSANPRGLSGYTF.

The gene calls are TRBV5-6 and TRBJ2-4; possible D gene TRBD2, 5 bases. Trimming removed 4 bases at V and 7 bases at J, with 18 bases between. The CDR3 loop spans 15 amino acids. Germline loops: CDR1 SGHDT, CDR2 YYEEEE. The CDR3 is CASSAGGGRRNIQYF. CDR3 sequence (DNA): TGTGCCAGCAGCGCAGGAGGTGGAAGGAGGAACATTCAGTACTTC.

This rearrangement joins TRBV10-2 to TRBJ1-2; 8 positions agree with TRBD1. The CDR3 is made up of 14 amino acids. Germline trimming cut 4 bases from V and 12 bases from J; bases unmatched to any gene: 13. CDR1 and CDR2 from the germline V gene are WSHSY and SAAADI. DNA of the CDR3: TGCGCCAGCAGTGCGGGACAGGAGGTAAACCGGGACACCTTC. Its translation: CASSAGQEVNRDTF.

The chain employs TRBV6-5 and TRBJ2-2; 10 nucleotides agree with TRBD1. The CDR3 runs to 15 residues. V lost 4 bases to trimming and J lost 3 bases; unmatched junction nucleotides: 2. Germline lookup yields CDR1 MNHEY and CDR2 SVGAGI. CDR3 sequence (DNA): TGTGCCAGCAGTTCGGACAGGGGGTACACCGGGGAGCTGTTTTTT. Translated: CASSSDRGYTGELFF.

This rearrangement joins TRBV4-3 to TRBJ2-2; 7 bases align to TRBD2. V lost 0 bases and J lost 4; bases outside the gene matches: 14. This CDR3 comprises 19 residues. CDR1 and CDR2 from the germline V gene are LGHNA and YSLEER. The CDR3 DNA reads TGCGCCAGCAGCCAAGATCGCTTCGAGGCGGGAGTGGGCACCGGGGAGCTGTTTTTT. Encoded protein: CASSQDRFEAGVGTGELFF.

The V gene is TRBV7-6, the J gene TRBJ2-5, with 7 bases that match TRBD2. V dropped 3 bases and J dropped 3; count of bases not matched to a gene: 7. The germline gives CDR1 SGHVS, CDR2 FNYEAQ. This CDR3 region has 15 residues. DNA for the CDR3: TGTGCCAGCAGCTTTTCCGGGGAGGGAAAAGAGACCCAGTACTTC. Translated: CASSFSGEGKETQYF.

This clone was seen only once. This rearrangement joins TRBV28 to TRBJ1-3; possible D gene TRBD1, 6 bases. Per the germline V gene, CDR1 is MDHEN and CDR2 is SYDVKM. V lost 5 bases to trimming and J lost 0 bases, with 11 bases between them. The CDR3 length is 15 residues. CDR3 loop: CASSTGDTSGNTIYF. DNA for the CDR3: TGTGCCAGCAGTACCGGGGACACCTCTGGAAACACCATATATTTT.

The count of this clone is one. This rearrangement joins TRBV7-9 to TRBJ2-2; 12 nucleotides line up with TRBD1. The CDR3 is 16 amino acids. The ends lost 2 bases at V and 7 bases at J; junction bases unmatched: 5. Looked up from germline, CDR1 is SEHNR and CDR2 is FQNEAQ (reference sequence). CDR3 DNA sequence: TGTGCCAGCAGCTTATCCGGGACAGGGGGCTTCGGGGAGCTGTTTTTT. Translating gives CASSLSGTGGFGELFF. The full variable domain, in which reference TRBV7-9 and TRBJ2-2 provide the parts outside the CDR3, is DTGVSQNPRHKITKRGQNVTFRCDPISEHNRLYWYRQTLGQGPEFLTYFQNEAQLEKSRLLSDRFSAERPKGSFSTLEIQRTEQGDSAMYLCASSLSGTGGFGELFFGEGSRLTVL.

The rearrangement uses TRBV27 and TRBJ1-5, with 9 bases matching TRBD1. Looked up from germline, CDR1 is MNHEY and CDR2 is SMNVEV (reference sequence). The CDR3 contains 14 residues. The V segment lost 5 bases and the J segment 6 bases; nucleotides outside the gene matches: 5. CDR3 DNA: TGTGCCAGCAGTCGACAGGGGGAAGCTCAGCCCCAGCATTTT. Translation gives CASSRQGEAQPQHF.

This rearrangement joins TRBV4-2 to TRBJ1-3; weak D call: TRBD1 (5 bases). Germline values: CDR1 LGHNA, CDR2 YNFKEQ. V lost 4 bases and J 4 bases, leaving 20 bases between the germline ends. The CDR3 totals 17 residues. The CDR3 sequence: CASSPHPSGLLGNTIYF. CDR3 coding DNA: TGTGCCAGCAGCCCACACCCATCAGGGTTGCTCGGAAACACCATATATTTT.

The rearrangement joins TRBV27 to TRBJ2-1, with 9 bases identical to TRBD2. V trimming: 8 bases; J trimming: 4 bases; junction bases outside the gene matches: 9. The CDR3 sequence is 15 residues long. Germline V lookup: CDR1 MNHEY, CDR2 SMNVEV (reference sequence). CDR3 loop: CASLPGTSRYNEQFF. In DNA, the CDR3 is TGTGCCAGCTTACCCGGGACTAGCAGATACAATGAGCAGTTCTTC.

The chain joins TRBV6-1 to TRBJ2-7; 10 positions match TRBD1. The J segment lost 4 bases and the V segment lost 6 bases, leaving 0 bases of the junction unmatched. Germline values: CDR1 MNHNS, CDR2 SASEGT. This CDR3 is built from 12 residues. This CDR3 is CASRDRGYEQYF. The DNA for the CDR3 is TGTGCCAGCAGGGACAGGGGGTACGAGCAGTACTTC.

In its sample, this clone was seen once. The chain employs TRBV19 and TRBJ1-5; D may be TRBD1 (6 bases). Germline CDR1 and CDR2: LNHDA and SQIVND (reference sequence). This CDR3 comprises 15 residues. V lost 10 bases and J lost 0, with 16 bases in between. DNA of the CDR3: TGTGCCACTACGACAGGACCTTATAGCAATCAGCCCCAGCATTTT. It is translated as CATTTGPYSNQPQHF.

The rearrangement joins TRBV28 to TRBJ2-3; D may be TRBD1 (5 bases). Germline V gene data show CDR1 as MDHEN and CDR2 as SYDVKM. The CDR3 runs to 16 residues. Trimming pared 6 bases from V and 0 bases from J, leaving 16 bases between. In DNA form, the CDR3 reads TGTGCCAGCAGCCGTTTGGGGCAGCCAAGCACAGATACGCAGTATTTT. This translates into CASSRLGQPSTDTQYF.